The T cell receptor (beta chain) described here comes from a study of T cell responses to AZD1222 COVID-19 vaccine. Study findings and constraints: Spike-specific TCR breadth and depth both grew after two AZD1222 doses. The study identified only five to seven AZD1222 recipients as seropositive at baseline. Donors skewed white British and female; clonal diversity was possibly underestimated. Unmutated variant regions reportedly attract nearly half of all spike-specific TCRs.

Points on this clone: The antigen is not known.

CDR3 length: 13 residues. The germline gives CDR1 GTSNPN, CDR2 SVGIG (reference sequence). V lost 3 bases and J lost 8; bases outside the gene matches: 6. The table came from immunoSEQ multiplex PCR; TCRdb's copy has only in-frame clones and leaves some out. The table lists approximately 76,000 clones, about nine tenths of them singletons. This TCR was recovered from an adult in good health. Material: peripheral blood, obtained on day 0 of AZD1222 vaccination. V is TRBV30 and J is TRBJ1-4; TRBD1 agrees at 7 bases. The CDR3 sequence: CAWRQGLWEKLFF. The CDR3 region has the DNA TGTGCCTGGAGACAGGGGCTTTGGGAAAAACTGTTTTTT.